The 2 T cell receptor beta chains in this list originate from one sample, sequenced in a study of CD8 T cells in ankylosing spondylitis. Study-level findings and limits: For ankylosing spondylitis blood, a TCR beta motif of eight or nine highly homologous variants appeared characteristic.

Each CDR3 protein gets one entry after TCRdb re-called the 5' RACE reads with MiXCR. The table lists under 850,000 distinct CDR3 sequences, under 20% of them singletons. Antigens of these TCRs are unknown. Sample: blood, either unsorted or a sorted T cell fraction (not recorded which). Receptors originate from a male donor with ankylosing spondylitis.

The table lists this clonotype with many counts. The J gene is TRBJ2-7, the V gene TRBV5-6; weak D call: TRBD2 (6 bases). Trimming shortened V by 4 bases and J by 1 base, and 12 bases separated the two germline ends. Germline CDR1 and CDR2: SGHDT and YYEEEE. CDR3 length: 14 residues. The CDR3 region is CASSRKGLSYEQYF. CDR3 nucleotides: TGTGCCAGCAGCAGAAAAGGACTATCCTACGAGCAGTACTTC.

This clonotype was picked up a small number of times. The chain joins TRBV5-1 to TRBJ1-2; TRBD1 matches at 9 bases. The ends lost 3 bases at V and 6 bases at J; junction bases unmatched: 6. The CDR3 runs to 14 residues. Germline V CDR1 and CDR2: SGHRS, YFSETQ. The CDR3 reads CASSWSGQGDGYTF. CDR3 in DNA: TGCGCCAGCAGCTGGTCGGGACAGGGCGATGGCTACACCTTC.